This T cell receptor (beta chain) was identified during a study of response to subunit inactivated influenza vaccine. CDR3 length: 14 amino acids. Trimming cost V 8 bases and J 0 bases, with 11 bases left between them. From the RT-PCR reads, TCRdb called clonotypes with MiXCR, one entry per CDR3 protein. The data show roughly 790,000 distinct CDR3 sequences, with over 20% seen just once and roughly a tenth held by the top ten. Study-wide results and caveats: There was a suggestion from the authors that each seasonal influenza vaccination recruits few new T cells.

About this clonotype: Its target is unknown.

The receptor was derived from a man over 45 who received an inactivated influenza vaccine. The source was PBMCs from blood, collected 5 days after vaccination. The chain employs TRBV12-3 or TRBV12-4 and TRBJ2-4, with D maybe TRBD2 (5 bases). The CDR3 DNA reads TGTGCCAGCGGGGAGCAGCTAGCCAAAAACATTCAGTACTTC. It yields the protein CASGEQLAKNIQYF.